This T cell receptor (beta chain) appears in the sequencing data of a study of T cells in Graves' hyperthyroidism and ophthalmopathy. The germline CDR1 and CDR2 sequences are SGHRS and YFSETQ. The CDR3 extends over 15 amino acids. V dropped 0 bases and J dropped 2 bases, with 10 bases sitting between them. Clinical symptoms, serum thyroxine, TRAb, thyroid ultrasound and orbital computed tomography established diagnosis. Any symptoms of ophthalmopathy came after the first hyperthyroidism diagnosis, from which the blood sample dates. It was less than 13 ml of fresh peripheral blood that supplied the PBMCs. This clonotype was detected ten times or more. Its antigen is unknown. Points from the study as a whole: Most thyroid clonotypes that were expanded above 0.001 also turned up in blood.

Authors of the study amplified TCR beta CDR3 regions from RNA transcripts. The TCR CDR3 was amplified in a first-round RT-PCR using the HTBI primer set. TCRdb analysed the multiplex PCR reads with MiXCR anew, one entry per CDR3 protein. The table lists hundreds of thousands of distinct CDR3 sequences, about 19% of them singletons, with over 15% in the top ten. This sequence originates from a woman in her forties or fifties with Graves' hyperthyroidism that later progressed to Graves' ophthalmopathy. Sequenced material: blood. The V gene is TRBV5-1, the J gene TRBJ2-3; D call uncertain. The CDR3, as DNA: TGCGCCAGCAGCTTGGTTGACCCCTTCACAGATACGCAGTATTTT. Amino acids: CASSLVDPFTDTQYF.